This TCR beta chain was identified during a study of blood T cell repertoires in COVID-19. Overall study: The origin of the acute and convalescent COVID-19 samples was the United States, Italy and Spain. T cells, B-cell-depleted T cells, or PBMCs supplied cDNA or gDNA.

Methods used by the authors: It was from reference gene primer amplification that nucleated cell counts were estimated. Sequencing was performed with immunoSEQ multiplex PCR; in TCRdb, only in-frame clones are kept and a portion is missing. The V and J calls and clone size are taken from that table; D and trimming were inferred from the DNA. This table has about 100,000 clones, about nine tenths appearing once. The Seattle patients, enrolled during active infection, were followed longitudinally. Per the germline V gene, CDR1 is SGHKS and CDR2 is YYEKEE (reference sequence). Between the trimmed V and J ends, which lost 2 bases and 2 bases, there was a span of 12 bases. The CDR3 has 15 amino acids.

The TCR sequence derives from a woman between 50 and 59 years old with COVID-19, enrolled during active disease. Sequenced: peripheral blood. The V call is TRBV5-5, the J call TRBJ2-3; tentatively, D is TRBD1 (7 bases). The CDR3 nucleotides read TGTGCCAGCAGCTTAGGAGGGGGCAACACAGATACGCAGTATTTT. Translated, it gives CASSLGGGNTDTQYF.